These 16 T cell receptor beta chains share one sample of origin, sequenced in a study of T cell repertoires in cytomegalovirus infection. These TCRs are of unknown antigen specificity. TCRdb independently ran MiXCR on the reads; one entry per CDR3 protein. Altogether fewer than 60,000 distinct CDR3 sequences are present, around 20% being singletons, with the ten largest covering roughly 78%. The specimen was CD8+ T cells from cultured PBMCs, collected from culture after CMV antigen stimulation. These receptors were taken from a human donor in good health (CMV status not recorded). Some clones in this sample may be carry-over from other donors' samples.

This clonotype has a handful of counts. The chain couples TRBV6-6 to TRBJ2-3, with TRBD2 matching over 11 bases. After removal of 5 bases from V and 1 base from J, the junction contained 2 bases not matched to a gene. The CDR3 consists of 15 residues. The germline gives CDR1 MNHNY, CDR2 SVGAGI (reference sequence). The CDR3 sequence is CASSPLAGGTDTQYF. Written as DNA, the CDR3 is TGTGCCAGCAGTCCACTAGCGGGGGGCACAGATACGCAGTATTTT.

This clonotype was seen more than once but under ten times. J is TRBJ1-6 and V is TRBV7-9; unclear D gene. V was trimmed by 5 bases and J by 0 bases, leaving 14 bases between them. The CDR3 is 17 residues long. CDR1 SEHNR and CDR2 FQNEAQ come from the germline V gene (reference sequence). DNA for the CDR3: TGTGCCAGCAGCACTCGGAGATCCAGCTCCTATAATTCACCCCTCCACTTT. It is translated as CASSTRRSSSYNSPLHF.

The rearrangement links TRBV7-9 to TRBJ2-7, with D perhaps matching TRBD1 or TRBD2 (5 bases each). Trimming took off 4 bases at V and 3 bases at J, with 10 bases between the two ends. The germline V gene has CDR1 SEHNR and CDR2 FQNEAQ (reference sequence). This CDR3 has 13 amino acids. CDR3 in amino acids: CASSSRGSYEQYF. In nucleotides, the CDR3 is TGTGCCAGCAGCTCACGGGGCAGCTACGAGCAGTACTTC.

This clonotype has only a few counts. The chain links TRBV7-9 to TRBJ2-7; D unresolved. Germline CDR1 and CDR2: SEHNR and FQNEAQ (reference sequence). V was shortened by 0 bases and J by 2 bases, with 11 bases between the two germline ends. The CDR3 is made up of 15 amino acids. CDR3: CASSLAAGPTYEQYF. For the CDR3, the DNA is TGTGCCAGCAGCTTAGCAGCCGGCCCGACCTACGAGCAGTACTTC.

This clonotype was recorded a few times. The rearrangement uses TRBV6-2 or TRBV6-3 and TRBJ2-7, with 9 bases that match TRBD2. Germline lookup yields CDR1 MNHEY and CDR2 SVGEGT. Trimming at V came to 6 bases and at J to 11 bases, leaving 8 bases not matched to a gene. The CDR3 consists of 12 residues. This chain's CDR3 is CASSLSGGFKYF. The CDR3 bases are TGTGCCAGCAGCCTGAGCGGGGGGTTTAAGTACTTC.

V is TRBV7-6 and J is TRBJ2-5; the D call may be TRBD1 or TRBD2 (5 bases each). The V gene lost 6 bases and the J gene lost 5 bases, with 13 bases spanning the gap. Germline CDR1 and CDR2: SGHVS and FNYEAQ. CDR3 size: 13 residues. Here the CDR3 DNA reads TGTGCCAGCAGGTACGGGGCAGAGGAGACCCAGTACTTC. It is translated as CASRYGAEETQYF.

The CDR3 bases are TGCGCCAGCAGCTTGGACTCAGAGGTACCCCTCCACTTT. It codes for CASSLDSEVPLHF. This chain connects TRBV5-1 to TRBJ1-6; D is ambiguous. This CDR3 has 13 residues. CDR1 and CDR2 (germline): SGHRS, YFSETQ. V was cut by 0 bases and J by 12 bases, with 10 bases left in between.

This clonotype was seen more than once but under ten times. V usage is TRBV19 and J usage is TRBJ1-1; no clear D gene. V dropped 3 bases and J dropped 5 bases, with 10 bases sitting between them. Germline CDR1 LNHDA, CDR2 SQIVND (reference sequence). The CDR3 spans 13 residues. CDR3 loop: CASSIAGWTEAFF. DNA for the CDR3: TGTGCCAGTAGTATTGCCGGATGGACTGAAGCTTTCTTT.

This clonotype was detected only a few times. This sequence joins TRBV12-3 or TRBV12-4 and TRBJ2-7; 9 nucleotides match TRBD1. The J segment lost 1 base and the V segment lost 5 bases, leaving 6 bases of the junction unmatched. The CDR3 runs to 15 residues. CDR3 DNA sequence: TGTGCCAGCAGTCCTACCGGGACAGGGTCCTACGAGCAGTACTTC. Its translation: CASSPTGTGSYEQYF.

This clonotype occurred a few times. The chain uses TRBV6-2 or TRBV6-3 and TRBJ1-1; 7 nucleotides match TRBD1. The V gene's germline CDR1 is MNHEY and CDR2 SVGEGT. This CDR3 has 13 residues. After removal of 2 bases from V and 6 bases from J, the junction contained 3 bases not matched to a gene. The CDR3 region has the DNA TGTGCCAGCAGTTACGGGCAGGGGGCTGAAGCTTTCTTT. Residues: CASSYGQGAEAFF.

This clonotype was observed a handful of times. The chain links TRBV7-3 to TRBJ2-6; either TRBD1 or TRBD2 may fit D (5 bases each). The CDR3 sequence is 15 residues long. Germline-derived CDR1 and CDR2 are SGHTA and FQGTGA. With 3 bases removed from V and 4 bases from J, the gap between germline ends came to 10 bases. Here the CDR3 reads CASSFNGAGANVLTF. CDR3 DNA sequence: TGTGCCAGCAGCTTCAACGGGGCAGGGGCCAACGTCCTGACTTTC.

As for this clonotype: The junction differs from germline at one of its ends, possibly a read error. This chain uses TRBV12-3 or TRBV12-4 with TRBJ2-1, with D possibly being TRBD1 (5 bases). This CDR3 comprises 12 residues. The CDR3 spells CASTLKSGRVDF. The DNA of the CDR3 is TGTGCCAGCACTCTAAAATCGGGCAGGGTGGACTTC.

Comments on this clonotype: The junction differs from germline at one of its ends, possibly a read error. The rearrangement links TRBV7-2 to TRBJ1-3; D call uncertain. CDR3 length: 12 amino acids. CDR1 SGHTA and CDR2 FQGNSA come from the germline V gene. The DNA for the CDR3 is TGTGTCAGCAGCTACGTTCTGGGCACCATATATTTT. As protein: CVSSYVLGTIYF.

The rearrangement joins TRBV7-6 to TRBJ1-1; possibly TRBD1 for D (5 bases). CDR1 and CDR2 (germline): SGHVS, FNYEAQ. The V end was cut by 4 bases, the J end by 6 bases, with 9 bases between. CDR3 length: 12 amino acids. As DNA, the CDR3 is TGTGCCAGCAGCTCAGACAGTGCTGAAGCTTTCTTT. Translation gives CASSSDSAEAFF. Full variable domain (rest looked up from reference TRBV7-6 and TRBJ1-1): GAGVSQSPRYKVTKRGQDVALRCDPISGHVSLYWYRQALGQGPEFLTYFNYEAQQDKSGLPNDRFSAERPEGSISTLTIQRTEQRDSAMYRCASSSDSAEAFFGQGTRLTVV.

With respect to this clonotype: The junction and the germline gene differ at one end; a read error may be behind it. V is TRBV14 and J is TRBJ1-1, with D perhaps TRBD1 (5 bases). The germline V gene has CDR1 SGHDN and CDR2 FVKESK. CDR3 size: 15 residues. Here the CDR3 reads CASSHTGGRLAEALF. In DNA, the CDR3 is TGTGCCAGCAGCCACACAGGAGGCCGGTTGGCTGAAGCTCTCTTT.

V gene TRBV20-1 combines with J gene TRBJ2-7, with 7 bases identical to TRBD1. The CDR3 is 12 amino acids. Germline V gives CDR1 DFQATT, CDR2 SNEGSKA (reference sequence). Germline trimming cut 3 bases from V and 3 bases from J; bases unmatched to any gene: 2. CDR3 DNA sequence: TGCAGTGCTAGGCCAGGGGGCTACGAGCAGTACTTC. Protein sequence: CSARPGGYEQYF.